This T cell receptor (beta chain) emerged from a study of blood T cell repertoires in COVID-19. About the study: Acute and convalescent COVID-19 specimens originated in the United States, Italy and Spain. PBMCs, B-cell-depleted T cells, or T cells were the source of the cDNA or gDNA that made up the material.

Per the authors' pipeline: Cell counts per sample came from amplifying reference gene primers. The method was immunoSEQ multiplex PCR; TCRdb's version includes in-frame clones alone and lacks a portion of them. Clonal size and the V and J genes are those of that table, whereas D and trimming came from the DNA. The sample lists 150,000 to 200,000 clones, 90% seen once, with 15% to 20% in the top ten. The ends were cut back, 1 base at V and 14 bases at J, with 12 bases in the middle. CDR1 and CDR2 (germline): LGHDT, YNNKEL (reference sequence). This CDR3 spans 12 amino acids. The sequence was collected from a man in his sixties with active or convalescent COVID-19. This chain joins TRBV3-1 (or the pseudogene TRBV3-2) and TRBJ2-1; D is perhaps TRBD1 (6 bases). The sequenced sample was peripheral blood. Written as DNA, the CDR3 is TGTGCCAGCAGCCAAGCCGGGACACGAGAGTTCTTC. Protein sequence: CASSQAGTREFF.